These 16 T cell receptor beta chains originate from one sample sequenced in a study of T cell repertoires in cytomegalovirus infection. TCRdb used MiXCR to reprocess the reads, holding one entry per CDR3 protein. The sample holds about 130,000 distinct CDR3 sequences, approximately 9.2% seen once. Sequenced input: PBMCs. These receptors were obtained from a human donor in good health (CMV status not recorded). Some clones in this sample may be carry-over from other donors' samples.

The J gene is TRBJ2-2, the V gene TRBV29-1, with D hard to call. The CDR3 extends over 13 amino acids. The germline V gene encodes CDR1 SQVTM and CDR2 ANQGSEA. V lost 3 bases and J 4 bases, leaving 9 bases between the germline ends. CDR3 amino acids: CSVDRLSTGELFF. Written as DNA, the CDR3 is TGCAGCGTTGATAGGTTGAGCACCGGGGAGCTGTTTTTT.

This clonotype was counted ten times or more. This rearrangement joins TRBV28 to TRBJ1-4; maybe TRBD1 (6 bases). Germline V gene data show CDR1 as MDHEN and CDR2 as SYDVKM. The CDR3 totals 15 residues. Between the trimmed V and J ends, which lost 5 bases and 4 bases, there was a span of 14 bases. The CDR3 DNA sequence: TGTGCCAGCAGTCCTAAGACAGGCCATAATGAAAAACTGTTTTTT. Translated, it gives CASSPKTGHNEKLFF.

This clonotype was observed at least ten times. The chain recombines TRBV11-2 with TRBJ2-1; TRBD1 is a possible D gene (5 bases). This CDR3 has 16 residues. Trimming removed 0 bases from V and 2 bases from J, with 11 bases in between. CDR1 and CDR2 (germline): SGHAT, FQNNGV. The CDR3 sequence: CASSLELVRAYNEQFF. CDR3 DNA: TGTGCCAGCAGCTTAGAATTGGTCAGGGCCTACAATGAGCAGTTCTTC. The full variable domain, in which reference TRBV11-2 and TRBJ2-1 provide the parts outside the CDR3, is EAGVAQSPRYKIIEKRQSVAFWCNPISGHATLYWYQQILGQGPKLLIQFQNNGVVDDSQLPKDRFSAERLKGVDSTLKIQPAKLEDSAVYLCASSLELVRAYNEQFFGPGTRLTVL.

This clonotype was counted ten times or more. The rearrangement joins TRBV6-4 to TRBJ2-1, with 12 positions matching TRBD2. The CDR3 extends over 15 amino acids. Germline V gene data show CDR1 as MRHNA and CDR2 as SNTAGT. V dropped 2 bases and J dropped 4; count of bases not matched to a gene: 0. This chain's CDR3 is CASSDGLAGYNEQFF. The DNA for the CDR3 is TGTGCCAGCAGTGACGGACTAGCGGGGTACAATGAGCAGTTCTTC.

This clonotype was picked up many times. V gene TRBV12-3 or TRBV12-4 combines with J gene TRBJ1-5; perhaps TRBD1 as D (6 bases). V shed 6 bases and J shed 7 bases, with 13 bases lying between them. This CDR3 comprises 13 residues. The chain's CDR3 is CASRPQGGQPQHF. CDR3 DNA sequence: TGTGCCAGCAGACCACAGGGAGGACAGCCCCAGCATTTT.

This clonotype has at least ten counts. CDR3 amino acids: CASSMREVTGELFF. As DNA, the CDR3 is TGTGCCAGTAGTATGCGAGAGGTCACCGGGGAGCTGTTTTTT. The chain joins TRBV19 to TRBJ2-2; D uncertain. Germline-derived CDR1 and CDR2 are LNHDA and SQIVND (reference sequence). The CDR3 is made up of 14 amino acids. Between the trimmed V and J ends, which lost 3 bases and 4 bases, there was a span of 9 bases.

This clonotype was seen many times. The V and J genes are TRBV7-9 and TRBJ1-2, with 7 bases that match TRBD1. Looked up from germline, CDR1 is SEHNR and CDR2 is FQNEAQ (reference sequence). This CDR3 spans 18 amino acids. Losses at the gene ends were 5 bases for V and 2 bases for J; bases not matched to a gene: 17. The CDR3 spells CASSPRDRDSKENYGYTF. In DNA, the CDR3 is TGTGCCAGCAGCCCACGCGACCGGGACAGCAAGGAGAACTATGGCTACACCTTC.

The V and J genes are TRBV6-2 or TRBV6-3 and TRBJ2-1; D assignment may be TRBD1 or TRBD2 (5 bases each). V was trimmed by 3 bases and J by 10 bases, leaving 10 bases between them. This CDR3 is built from 12 residues. The germline V gene has CDR1 MNHEY and CDR2 SVGEGT. CDR3 DNA sequence: TGTGCCAGCAGTTATTCAGGGAGAGAGCAGTTCTTC. It encodes CASSYSGREQFF.

The table lists this clonotype with many counts. This sequence joins TRBV7-2 and TRBJ1-5; D remains ambiguous. Germline lookup yields CDR1 SGHTA and CDR2 FQGNSA. Trimming took 4 bases from V and 4 from J, leaving 11 bases between them. The CDR3 sequence is 14 residues long. Here the CDR3 reads CASSSGRTNQPQHF. In DNA, the CDR3 is TGTGCCAGCAGCTCCGGACGAACTAATCAGCCCCAGCATTTT.

This clonotype was recorded many times. V gene TRBV12-3 or TRBV12-4 combines with J gene TRBJ1-5; 8 bases fit TRBD1. V lost 3 bases to trimming and J lost 5 bases; unmatched junction nucleotides: 6. The CDR3 runs 15 residues. Here the CDR3 reads CASSFRTGTYQPQHF. Written as DNA, the CDR3 is TGTGCCAGCAGTTTTAGGACAGGGACTTATCAGCCCCAGCATTTT.

This clonotype appeared many times. The chain is built from TRBV5-1 and TRBJ1-1, with D perhaps TRBD1 (6 bases). Germline V gene sequence: CDR1 SGHRS, CDR2 YFSETQ. CDR3 length equals 15 residues. V lost 4 bases and J lost 1, with 14 bases in between. CDR3 region: CASSPGGNQNTEAFF. The DNA for the CDR3 is TGCGCCAGCAGCCCGGGGGGCAACCAGAACACTGAAGCTTTCTTT.

In this sample, this clonotype turned up many times. This sequence joins TRBV7-2 and TRBJ2-7; 9 positions agree with TRBD2. The CDR3 spans 15 residues. The junction had 2 bases not matched to a gene; V was cut back by 2 bases and J by 0 bases. Germline CDR1 reads SGHTA; CDR2 reads FQGNSA. The CDR3 region is CASSLLAGSSYEQYF. In DNA, the CDR3 is TGTGCCAGCAGCTTACTAGCGGGGAGCTCCTACGAGCAGTACTTC. Filled out from reference TRBV7-2 and TRBJ2-7, the complete variable domain reads GAGVSQSPSNKVTEKGKDVELRCDPISGHTALYWYRQSLGQGLEFLIYFQGNSAPDKSGLPSDRFSAERTGGSVSTLTIQRTQQEDSAVYLCASSLLAGSSYEQYFGPGTRLTVT.

This clonotype has at least ten counts. This sequence joins TRBV29-1 and TRBJ2-2, with D unclear. The length of the CDR3 is 15 residues. The ends were cut back, 4 bases at V and 0 bases at J, with 12 bases in the middle. Germline CDR1 is SQVTM and CDR2 is ANQGSEA. CDR3 protein: CSVAHGWPNTGELFF. The CDR3 nucleotides read TGCAGCGTTGCCCATGGGTGGCCGAACACCGGGGAGCTGTTTTTT.

Many counts were recorded for this clonotype. The chain couples TRBV5-6 to TRBJ2-5, with a tentative D call TRBD2 (6 bases). The CDR3 is made up of 17 amino acids. Trimming removed 6 bases at V and 2 bases at J, with 23 bases between. Looked up from germline, CDR1 is SGHDT and CDR2 is YYEEEE. The chain's CDR3 is CASNKTGGAEMQETQYF. The CDR3 DNA reads TGTGCCAGCAACAAAACCGGAGGGGCAGAGATGCAAGAGACCCAGTACTTC.

This clonotype qualifies as medium-sized. The chain links TRBV7-2 to TRBJ2-1; 7 positions match TRBD1. The CDR3 runs to 14 residues. The V and J ends lost 5 bases and 7 bases, in that order; junction bases with no gene match: 8. CDR1 is SGHTA and CDR2 is FQGNSA in the germline V gene. This chain's CDR3 is CASSIDRVVNEQFF. CDR3 DNA: TGTGCCAGCAGCATTGACAGGGTGGTGAATGAGCAGTTCTTC.

This clonotype was observed a handful of times. The V gene is TRBV29-1, the J gene TRBJ1-1, with D maybe TRBD1 (5 bases). Trimming removed 4 bases at V and 0 bases at J, with 6 bases between. The CDR3 runs 12 residues. CDR1 is SQVTM and CDR2 is ANQGSEA in the germline V gene. CDR3 in DNA: TGCAGCGTTGGACAGATGAACACTGAAGCTTTCTTT. It yields the protein CSVGQMNTEAFF.